The 8 T cell receptor beta chains in this list originate from one sample, sequenced in a study of blood T cells in healthy people across ages. For the second PCR, which ran for about 7 to 11 cycles, a sample-barcoded 5' primer and a J-beta primer mix were used. TCRdb used MiXCR to reprocess the 5' RACE reads, holding one entry per CDR3 protein. The sample has around 990,000 distinct CDR3 sequences; about 23% are singletons. The sample was also reused in another study, on T cells of mothers and their children.

The sample taken for sequencing was blood. The receptors here all came from a girl aged 2 to 9 in good health.

The chain uses TRBV3-1 and TRBJ2-1; D gene uncertain. Germline loops: CDR1 LGHDT, CDR2 YNNKEL (reference sequence). The length of the CDR3 is 14 residues. Trimming took off 4 bases at V and 7 bases at J, with 14 bases between the two ends. CDR3 in amino acids: CASSLNQRVNEQFF. CDR3 sequence (DNA): TGTGCCAGCAGCCTCAACCAAAGGGTGAATGAGCAGTTCTTC.

This clonotype was observed a few times. The CDR3 bases are TGTGCCAGCAGCCCTAGACCCTATCCCGAAGCTTTCTTT. Encoded protein: CASSPRPYPEAFF. V gene TRBV7-9 combines with J gene TRBJ1-1; no firm D call. CDR1 is SEHNR, CDR2 FQNEAQ, per germline (reference sequence). The CDR3 covers 13 residues. Trimming shortened V by 5 bases and J by 8 bases, and 15 bases separated the two germline ends.

This clonotype turned up a few times. V usage is TRBV4-1 and J usage is TRBJ2-3; 12 positions match TRBD2. The ends lost 3 bases at V and 4 bases at J; junction bases unmatched: 14. The CDR3 covers 19 residues. CDR1 is MGHRA and CDR2 is YSYEKL in the germline V gene. Here the CDR3 DNA reads TGCGCCAGCAGCCAGGACCACTCGAGACTAGCGGGAGTCCCAGATACGCAGTATTTT. Translation: CASSQDHSRLAGVPDTQYF.

The chain carries TRBV7-2 and TRBJ2-1, with 11 positions matching TRBD2. Germline lookup yields CDR1 SGHTA and CDR2 FQGNSA. The CDR3 is made up of 14 amino acids. V gave up 0 bases and J gave up 8 bases; unmatched junction bases: 0. The CDR3: CASSLALAGDEQFF. The CDR3 DNA reads as TGTGCCAGCAGCTTAGCACTAGCGGGAGATGAGCAGTTCTTC.

The chain links TRBV7-8 to TRBJ1-6; 8 nucleotides align to TRBD1. J gave up 12 bases and V 2 bases, and 6 bases lay outside the gene matches. CDR3 length equals 14 residues. The germline V gene has CDR1 SGHVS and CDR2 FQNEAQ. The CDR3 DNA sequence: TGTGCCAGCAGCTTACTGCAGGGGACAGGACCCCTCCACTTT. It yields the protein CASSLLQGTGPLHF.

This sequence joins TRBV7-2 and TRBJ2-3; D is ambiguous. Germline CDR1 and CDR2: SGHTA and FQGNSA. CDR3 length: 13 amino acids. Trimming removed 10 bases from V and 4 bases from J, with 15 bases in between. CDR3 in amino acids: CATFGVAADTQYF. DNA for the CDR3: TGTGCCACCTTTGGGGTAGCAGCAGATACGCAGTATTTT.

The rearrangement uses TRBV29-1 and TRBJ2-1; D perhaps matches TRBD1 (5 bases). Germline loops: CDR1 SQVTM, CDR2 ANQGSEA. CDR3 length: 13 residues. Trimming cost V 2 bases and J 12 bases, with 17 bases left between them. For the CDR3, the DNA is TGCAGCGTTGAAAGGGCCTTAGGGGTGGGGCAGTTCTTC. This translates into CSVERALGVGQFF.

Only a few counts were recorded for this clonotype. This chain uses TRBV11-2 with TRBJ2-7; 8 bases match TRBD2. Germline values: CDR1 SGHAT, CDR2 FQNNGV. The ends lost 2 bases at V and 4 bases at J; junction bases unmatched: 4. The CDR3 totals 14 residues. As DNA, the CDR3 is TGTGCCAGCAGCTTAAGCGGGAGCTTATACGAGCAGTACTTC. Amino acids: CASSLSGSLYEQYF.